These 2 T cell receptor beta chains were all obtained from the same sample, sequenced in a study of blood T cell repertoires in COVID-19. Produced via immunoSEQ multiplex PCR; TCRdb's table is partial and in-frame only. The repertoire consists of hundreds of thousands of clones, with roughly 79% occurring once and the leading ten covering around 7.5%. The sequencing sample was made of peripheral blood. These receptors were collected from a woman of 80 years or more with COVID-19, enrolled during active disease.

The rearrangement links TRBV6-5 to TRBJ1-2; maybe TRBD1 (5 bases). In germline, CDR1 is MNHEY, CDR2 SVGAGI. The length of the CDR3 is 16 residues. V shed 4 bases and J shed 0 bases, with 15 bases lying between them. The CDR3 DNA sequence: TGTGCCAGCAGTTCCTACCGCGGGGGAGCTAACTATGGCTACACCTTC. This translates into CASSSYRGGANYGYTF.

The chain carries TRBV5-1 and TRBJ2-5; a weak D match, TRBD1 (7 bases). The ends were cut back, 2 bases at V and 7 bases at J, with 15 bases in the middle. Germline V gene data show CDR1 as SGHRS and CDR2 as YFSETQ. CDR3 size: 14 residues. CDR3 sequence (DNA): TGCGCCAGCAGCTTAGGGGGGACAGAAGGGACCCAGTACTTC. This translates into CASSLGGTEGTQYF.